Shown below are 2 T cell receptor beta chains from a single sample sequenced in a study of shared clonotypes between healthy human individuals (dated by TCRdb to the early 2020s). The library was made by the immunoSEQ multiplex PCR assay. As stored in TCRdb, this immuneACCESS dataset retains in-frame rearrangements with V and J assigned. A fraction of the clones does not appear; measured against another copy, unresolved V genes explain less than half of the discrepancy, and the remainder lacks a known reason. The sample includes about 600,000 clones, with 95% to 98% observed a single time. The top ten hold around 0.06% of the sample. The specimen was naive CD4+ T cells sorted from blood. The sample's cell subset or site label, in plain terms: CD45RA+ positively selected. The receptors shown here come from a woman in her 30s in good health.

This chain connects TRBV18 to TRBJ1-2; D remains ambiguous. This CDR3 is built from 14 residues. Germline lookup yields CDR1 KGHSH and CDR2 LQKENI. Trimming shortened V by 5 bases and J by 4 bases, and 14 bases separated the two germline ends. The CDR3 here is CASSSGQLLYGYTF. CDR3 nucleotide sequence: TGTGCCAGCTCAAGTGGGCAGCTTCTCTATGGCTACACCTTC. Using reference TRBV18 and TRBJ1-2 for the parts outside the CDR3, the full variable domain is NAGVMQNPRHLVRRRGQEARLRCSPMKGHSHVYWYRQLPEEGLKFMVYLQKENIIDESGMPKERFSAEFPKEGPSILRIQQVVRGDSAAYFCASSSGQLLYGYTFGSGTRLTVV.

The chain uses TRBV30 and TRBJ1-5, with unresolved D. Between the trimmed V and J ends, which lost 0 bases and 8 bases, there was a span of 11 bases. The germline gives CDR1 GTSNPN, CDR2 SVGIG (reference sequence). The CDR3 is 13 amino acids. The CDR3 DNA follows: TGTGCCTGGAGTGTGCGAGCTCTGGAGCCCCAGCATTTT. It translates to CAWSVRALEPQHF.